What follows describes a single T cell receptor (beta chain). Its antigen is currently unknown. The V end was cut by 7 bases, the J end by 7 bases, with 12 bases between. The CDR3 extends over 11 amino acids. Germline assignment: CDR1 SGHRS and CDR2 YFSETQ. The sample originates from a study of T cell responses to AZD1222 COVID-19 vaccine. This table comes from immunoSEQ multiplex PCR, and its TCRdb copy is limited to in-frame clones, with some not included. The profile shows about 130,000 clones, roughly 88% of them singletons. Study results and caveats: Nearly half of spike-specific TCRs reportedly go after variant regions that carry no mutations. Vaccine-associated CD4 TCRs spanned spike, dominant at 160-218 and 743-854. At baseline, seropositivity was found in only a handful of AZD1222 recipients.

This specimen was peripheral blood, taken 28 days after the second AZD1222 dose. The V call is TRBV5-1, the J call TRBJ2-7; D unresolved. This sequence originates from an adult who received the AZD1222 COVID-19 vaccine. This CDR3 is CASSADTEQYF. In nucleotides, the CDR3 is TGCGCCAGCTCGGCTGATACGGAGCAGTACTTC. The full variable domain, with the rest looked up from reference TRBV5-1 and TRBJ2-7, is KAGVTQTPRYLIKTRGQQVTLSCSPISGHRSVSWYQQTPGQGLQFLFEYFSETQRNKGNFPGRFSGRQFSNSRSEMNVSTLELGDSALYLCASSADTEQYFGPGTRLTVT.